Below, 10 T cell receptor beta chains from the same sample are listed, as sequenced in a study of blood T cell repertoires in COVID-19 (dated by TCRdb to about 2020). Library construction relied on the immunoSEQ multiplex PCR assay. Entries here come from immuneACCESS through TCRdb and include only in-frame sequences with V and J called. Some clones fail to appear in such tables; in the studies checked, an unresolved V gene covers under half of the shortfall, and the cause of the remainder is unknown. A total of approximately 270,000 clones appear in this sample, approximately 90% of them only once. The top ten clonotypes cover 3% of the sample. The sequenced sample was peripheral blood. These receptors were obtained from a man between 18 and 35 years old with active or convalescent COVID-19.

V and J are TRBV2 and TRBJ1-2; 9 nucleotides line up with TRBD1. Germline lookup yields CDR1 SNHLY and CDR2 FYNNEI. The CDR3 consists of 14 residues. Losses at the gene ends were 6 bases for V and 5 bases for J; bases not matched to a gene: 7. The CDR3 DNA reads TGTGCCAGCAGGGGACAGGGAGTCAAATATGGCTACACCTTC. It is translated as CASRGQGVKYGYTF.

CDR3 in DNA: TGTGCCAGCAGCGTAGACGAGAACACAGATACGCAGTATTTT. Protein sequence: CASSVDENTDTQYF. The chain joins TRBV9 to TRBJ2-3, with no clear D. With 0 bases removed from V and 2 bases from J, the gap between germline ends came to 7 bases. Germline assignment: CDR1 SGDLS and CDR2 YYNGEE. The CDR3 loop spans 14 amino acids.

As DNA, the CDR3 is TGCGCCAGCAGCTTGGACGGGGTGGGAAATTCACCCCTCCACTTT. Translated, it gives CASSLDGVGNSPLHF. V is TRBV5-1 and J is TRBJ1-6; D is undetermined. Per germline, CDR1 SGHRS and CDR2 YFSETQ. CDR3 size: 15 residues. V lost 0 bases to trimming and J lost 7 bases, with 11 bases between them. Supplemented by reference TRBV5-1 and TRBJ1-6, the full variable domain reads KAGVTQTPRYLIKTRGQQVTLSCSPISGHRSVSWYQQTPGQGLQFLFEYFSETQRNKGNFPGRFSGRQFSNSRSEMNVSTLELGDSALYLCASSLDGVGNSPLHFGNGTRLTVT.

In this sample, this clone turned up once. A junction end diverges from the germline sequence, so it may reflect a read error. The CDR3 nucleotides are TGCGCCAGCAGCCAGGGGACTAGCGGGGGACTCACCGGAGAGCTGTTTTTT. This codes for CASSQGTSGGLTGELFF. The chain combines TRBV4-3 with TRBJ2-2, with 14 bases lining up with TRBD2. The CDR3 is 17 residues long. In germline, CDR1 is LGHNA, CDR2 YSLEER.

The chain employs TRBV5-1 and TRBJ2-2, with 7 positions matching TRBD2. The length of the CDR3 is 15 residues. Trimming cost V 1 base and J 0 bases; bases outside gene matches: 0. The germline CDR1 and CDR2 sequences are SGHRS and YFSETQ. CDR3 region: CASSLLAANTGELFF. The CDR3 coding sequence is TGCGCCAGCAGCTTGCTAGCGGCGAACACCGGGGAGCTGTTTTTT.

The V gene is TRBV24-1, the J gene TRBJ1-4; D may be TRBD1 (5 bases). The CDR3 sequence is 16 residues long. V was clipped by 4 bases and J by 4 bases, with 15 bases between them. Germline CDR1 and CDR2: KGHDR and SFDVKD. The CDR3 sequence is CATSDPLTAYNEKLFF. CDR3 bases: TGTGCCACCAGTGACCCCCTGACAGCGTATAATGAAAAACTGTTTTTT.

This rearrangement joins TRBV4-2 to TRBJ1-2; the match to TRBD1 covers 7 bases. The CDR3 contains 15 residues. Unmatched junction bases numbered 5, after V lost 0 bases and J lost 4 bases. The germline CDR1 and CDR2 sequences are LGHNA and YNFKEQ. The CDR3 sequence is CASSQETGVAYGYTF. The DNA of the CDR3 is TGTGCCAGCAGCCAAGAAACAGGGGTTGCCTATGGCTACACCTTC.

The rearrangement uses TRBV19 and TRBJ1-5; 7 positions agree with TRBD1. The CDR3 spans 14 residues. The J segment lost 7 bases and the V segment lost 5 bases, leaving 8 bases of the junction unmatched. Per the germline V gene, CDR1 is LNHDA and CDR2 is SQIVND (reference sequence). The CDR3 here is CASSGGQAKQPQHF. CDR3 nucleotide sequence: TGTGCCAGTAGTGGCGGACAGGCCAAGCAGCCCCAGCATTTT. Supplemented by reference TRBV19 and TRBJ1-5, the full variable domain reads DGGITQSPKYLFRKEGQNVTLSCEQNLNHDAMYWYRQDPGQGLRLIYYSQIVNDFQKGDIAEGYSVSREKKESFPLTVTSAQKNPTAFYLCASSGGQAKQPQHFGDGTRLSIL.

CDR3 region: CASSFDFGTDTQYF. CDR3 DNA: TGTGCCAGCAGCTTCGACTTTGGAACAGATACGCAGTATTTT. The chain employs TRBV11-2 and TRBJ2-3, with no clear D. CDR1 and CDR2 (germline): SGHAT, FQNNGV. Trimming shortened V by 3 bases and J by 3 bases, and 10 bases separated the two germline ends. The CDR3 is made up of 14 amino acids. The whole variable domain, remainder taken from reference TRBV11-2 and TRBJ2-3, is EAGVAQSPRYKIIEKRQSVAFWCNPISGHATLYWYQQILGQGPKLLIQFQNNGVVDDSQLPKDRFSAERLKGVDSTLKIQPAKLEDSAVYLCASSFDFGTDTQYFGPGTRLTVL.

The V gene is TRBV7-9, the J gene TRBJ2-7; D uncertain. Germline-derived CDR1 and CDR2 are SEHNR and FQNEAQ (reference sequence). V shed 1 base and J shed 0 bases, with 10 bases lying between them. CDR3 length: 15 amino acids. The CDR3 here is CASSLDPLHSYEQYF. CDR3 nucleotide sequence: TGTGCCAGCAGCTTAGATCCGTTACACTCCTACGAGCAGTACTTC.